This T cell receptor beta chain was observed in a study of metastatic and nonmetastatic thyroid tumors. Study-level information: The authors compared repertoires across blood and tumor or nodule tissue from malignant and benign thyroid patients. Study-wide results and caveats: As reported, TCR beta diversity in blood and tumor was significantly higher in malignant thyroid tumors than in benign nodules.

Before thyroid surgery, none of the patients had received any treatment. From the PCR reads, TCRdb re-called clones with MiXCR. The sample records about 42,000 clones, 9.5% to 13% being singletons. V was cut by 7 bases and J by 10 bases, with 14 bases left in between. Germline V gives CDR1 MDHEN, CDR2 SYDVKM. This CDR3 is 13 amino acids long. This clone is deemed medium-sized. Its specificity is unknown. This rearrangement joins TRBV28 to TRBJ1-6; D is unresolved. Sequencing input: blood. This receptor was obtained from a male donor with papillary thyroid cancer or a benign thyroid nodule (not recorded which). Some clones in this sample may be carry-over from other donors' samples. CDR3 nucleotides: TGTGCCAGCACCCCTTTAGGCGAGTCACCCCTCCACTTT. Protein product: CASTPLGESPLHF.